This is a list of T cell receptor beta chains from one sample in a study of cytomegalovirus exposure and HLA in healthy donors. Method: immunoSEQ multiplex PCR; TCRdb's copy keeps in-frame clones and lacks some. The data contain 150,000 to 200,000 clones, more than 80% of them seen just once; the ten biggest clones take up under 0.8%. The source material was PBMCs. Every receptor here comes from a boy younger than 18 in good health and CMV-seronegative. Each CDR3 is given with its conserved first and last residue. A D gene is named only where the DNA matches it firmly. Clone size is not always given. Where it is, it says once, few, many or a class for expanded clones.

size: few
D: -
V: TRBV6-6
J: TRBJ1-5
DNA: TGTGCCAGCATTAGTAACTACCTCGGGAGAAATCAGCCCCAGCATTTT
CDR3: CASISNYLGRNQPQHF

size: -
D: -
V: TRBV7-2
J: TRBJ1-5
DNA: TGTGCCAGCAGCTCCATCAATCAGCCCCAGCATTTT
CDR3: CASSSINQPQHF

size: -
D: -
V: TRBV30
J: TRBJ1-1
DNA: TGTGCCTGGAGTGTACTGGGGGCGCTTAGTGGCACTGAAGCTTTCTTT
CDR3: CAWSVLGALSGTEAFF

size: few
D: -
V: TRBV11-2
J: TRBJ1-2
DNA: TGTGCCAGCAGCTTAGATGCGGGCCGGAGTGGAGTTATTTATGGCTACACCTTC
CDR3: CASSLDAGRSGVIYGYTF

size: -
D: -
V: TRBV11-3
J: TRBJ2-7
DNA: TGTGCCAGCAGCTTAGGGGGCAGCTCCTACGAGCAGTACTTC
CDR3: CASSLGGSSYEQYF

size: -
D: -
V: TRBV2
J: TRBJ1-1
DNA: TGTGCCAGCAGTGACTGGACAGTTACGAACACTGAAGCTTTCTTT
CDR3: CASSDWTVTNTEAFF

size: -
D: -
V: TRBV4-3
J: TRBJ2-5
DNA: TGCGCCAGCAGCCTAGCTGGGGGCCAGGGGCAGACCCAGTACTTC
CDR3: CASSLAGGQGQTQYF

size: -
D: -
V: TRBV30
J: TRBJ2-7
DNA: TGTGCCTGGGGAGTGGGTCAGATCGAGCAGTACTTC
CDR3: CAWGVGQIEQYF

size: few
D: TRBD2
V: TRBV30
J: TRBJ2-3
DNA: TGTGCCTGGAGACTAGCGGGAGGCACAGATACGCAGTATTTT
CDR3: CAWRLAGGTDTQYF

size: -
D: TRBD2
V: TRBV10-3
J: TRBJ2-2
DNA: TGTGCCATCAGTACGGGACTAGCGGGACCGAACACCGGGGAGCTGTTTTTT
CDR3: CAISTGLAGPNTGELFF

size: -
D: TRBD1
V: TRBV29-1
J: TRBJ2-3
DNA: TGCAGCGTCCGCGGGCAGGGGGCTGCAAGCGATACGCAGTATTTT
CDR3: CSVRGQGAASDTQYF

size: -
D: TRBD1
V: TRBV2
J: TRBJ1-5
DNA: TGTGCCAGCATGCGGACAGGAGTAGGTAATCAGCCCCAGCATTTT
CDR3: CASMRTGVGNQPQHF

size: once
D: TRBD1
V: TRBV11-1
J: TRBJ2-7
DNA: TGTGCCAGCAGCCGTGACAGGGGGTACTACGAGCAGTACTTC
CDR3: CASSRDRGYYEQYF

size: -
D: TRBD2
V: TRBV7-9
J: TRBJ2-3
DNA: TGTGCCAGCAGAAACCTTCAAATAGCGGGCTCCACAGATACGCAGTATTTT
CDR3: CASRNLQIAGSTDTQYF

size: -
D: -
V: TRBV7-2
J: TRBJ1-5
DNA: TGTGCCAGCAGCTTGGTGCAGGTGCAGCCCCAGCATTTT
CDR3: CASSLVQVQPQHF

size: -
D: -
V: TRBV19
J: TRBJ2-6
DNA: TGTGCCAGTAGTATAGCGTGGGGGGCTGGGGCCAACGTCCTGACTTTC
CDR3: CASSIAWGAGANVLTF

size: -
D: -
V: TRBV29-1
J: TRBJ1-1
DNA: TGCAGCGCATTGGCAGTGAACACTGAAGCTTTCTTT
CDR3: CSALAVNTEAFF